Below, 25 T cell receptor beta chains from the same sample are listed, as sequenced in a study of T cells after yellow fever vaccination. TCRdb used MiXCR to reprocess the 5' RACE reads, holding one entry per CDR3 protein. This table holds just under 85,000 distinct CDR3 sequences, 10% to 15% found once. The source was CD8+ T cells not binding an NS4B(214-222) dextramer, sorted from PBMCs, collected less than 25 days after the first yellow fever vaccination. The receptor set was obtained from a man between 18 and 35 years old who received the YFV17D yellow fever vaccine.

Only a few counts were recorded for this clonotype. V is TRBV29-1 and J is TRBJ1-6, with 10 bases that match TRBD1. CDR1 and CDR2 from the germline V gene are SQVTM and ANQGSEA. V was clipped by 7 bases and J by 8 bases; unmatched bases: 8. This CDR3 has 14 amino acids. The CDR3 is CSAIAGTGDSPLHF. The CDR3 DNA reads TGCAGCGCCATCGCCGGGACAGGGGATTCACCCCTCCACTTT.

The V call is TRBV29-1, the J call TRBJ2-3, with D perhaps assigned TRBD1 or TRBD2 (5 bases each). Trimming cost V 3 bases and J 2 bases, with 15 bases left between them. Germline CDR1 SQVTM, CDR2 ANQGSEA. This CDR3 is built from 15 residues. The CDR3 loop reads CSVEPRRGPTDTQYF. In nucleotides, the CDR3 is TGCAGCGTTGAGCCCCGCCGGGGCCCCACAGATACGCAGTATTTT.

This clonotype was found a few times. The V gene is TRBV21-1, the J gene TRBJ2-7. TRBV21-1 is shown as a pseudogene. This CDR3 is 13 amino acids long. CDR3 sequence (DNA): TGTGCCAGCAGCAGGCGCATTGGCAGCGAGCAGTACGTC. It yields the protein CASSRRIGSEQYV.

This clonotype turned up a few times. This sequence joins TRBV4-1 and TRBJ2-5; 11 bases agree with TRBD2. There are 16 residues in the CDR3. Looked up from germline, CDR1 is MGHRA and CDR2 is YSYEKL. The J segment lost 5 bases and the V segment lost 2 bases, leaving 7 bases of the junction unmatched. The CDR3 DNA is TGCGCCAGCAGCCAATTACTAGCGGGGGAGAAGGAGACCCAGTACTTC. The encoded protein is CASSQLLAGEKETQYF.

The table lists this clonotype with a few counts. The CDR3 loop is CASSWGQGADGYTF. The CDR3 DNA sequence: TGTGCCAGCAGTTGGGGACAGGGGGCAGATGGCTACACCTTC. The chain is built from TRBV6-2 or TRBV6-3 and TRBJ1-2; 12 nucleotides agree with TRBD1. Germline assignment: CDR1 MNHEY and CDR2 SVGEGT. This CDR3 contains 14 residues. J was trimmed by 6 bases and V by 4 bases; bases with no gene match: 3.

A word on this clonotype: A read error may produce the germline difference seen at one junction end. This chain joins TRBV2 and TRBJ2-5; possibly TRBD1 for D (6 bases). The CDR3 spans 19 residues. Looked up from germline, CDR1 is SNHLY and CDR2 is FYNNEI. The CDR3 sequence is CTSSFGADSPGPSGETQYF. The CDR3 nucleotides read TGTACCAGCAGTTTTGGGGCGGACAGTCCGGGTCCGTCGGGAGAGACCCAGTACTTC. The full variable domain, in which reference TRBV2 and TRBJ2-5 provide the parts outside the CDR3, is EPEVTQTPSHQVTQMGQEVILRCVPISNHLYFYWYRQILGQKVEFLVSFYNNEISEKSEIFDDQFSVERPDGSNFTLKIRSTKLEDSAMYFCTSSFGADSPGPSGETQYFGPGTRLLVL.

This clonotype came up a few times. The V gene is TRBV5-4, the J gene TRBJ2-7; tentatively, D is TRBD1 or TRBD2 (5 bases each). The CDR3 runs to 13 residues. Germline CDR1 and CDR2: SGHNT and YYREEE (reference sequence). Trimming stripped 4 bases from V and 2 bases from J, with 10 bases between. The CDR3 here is CASSPGPTYEQYF. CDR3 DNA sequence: TGTGCCAGCAGCCCGGGGCCCACCTACGAGCAGTACTTC.

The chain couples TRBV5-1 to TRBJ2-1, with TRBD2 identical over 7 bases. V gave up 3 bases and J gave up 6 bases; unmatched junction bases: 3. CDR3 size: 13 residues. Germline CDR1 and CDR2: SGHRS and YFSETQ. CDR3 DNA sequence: TGCGCCAGCAGCTATTGGGAGGGCAATGAGCAGTTCTTC. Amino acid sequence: CASSYWEGNEQFF. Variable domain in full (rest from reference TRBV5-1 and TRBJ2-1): KAGVTQTPRYLIKTRGQQVTLSCSPISGHRSVSWYQQTPGQGLQFLFEYFSETQRNKGNFPGRFSGRQFSNSRSEMNVSTLELGDSALYLCASSYWEGNEQFFGPGTRLTVL.

DNA for the CDR3: TGTGCCAGCAGTTACGGCCTGTCCAAGCCCCAGCATTTT. Translating it yields CASSYGLSKPQHF. This sequence joins TRBV6-2 or TRBV6-3 and TRBJ1-5; no definite D call. The CDR3 runs 13 residues. V lost 2 bases, J lost 8 bases, and 10 bases lay in between. Germline V lookup: CDR1 MNHEY, CDR2 SVGEGT.

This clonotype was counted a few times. The CDR3 reads CASSPRASGGTYTDTQYF. The CDR3 nucleotides are TGTGCCAGCAGCCCCCGGGCTAGCGGGGGGACCTACACAGATACGCAGTATTTT. This chain uses TRBV21-1 with TRBJ2-3; the table names TRBD2, a call not compared with the DNA. TRBV21-1 is assigned pseudogene status. The CDR3 consists of 18 residues.

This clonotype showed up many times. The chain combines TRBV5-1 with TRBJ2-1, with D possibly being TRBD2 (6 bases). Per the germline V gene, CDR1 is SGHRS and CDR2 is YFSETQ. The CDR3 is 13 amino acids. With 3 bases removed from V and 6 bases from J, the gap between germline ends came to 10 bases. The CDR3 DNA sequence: TGCGCCAGCAGCTCCGGGACTCTCAATGAGCAGTTCTTC. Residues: CASSSGTLNEQFF.

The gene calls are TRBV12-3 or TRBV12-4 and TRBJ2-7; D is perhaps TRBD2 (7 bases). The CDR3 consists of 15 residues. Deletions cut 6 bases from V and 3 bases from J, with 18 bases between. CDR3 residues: CASSPSPGGRYEQYF. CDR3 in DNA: TGTGCCAGCAGCCCCTCACCCGGGGGGCGCTACGAGCAGTACTTC.

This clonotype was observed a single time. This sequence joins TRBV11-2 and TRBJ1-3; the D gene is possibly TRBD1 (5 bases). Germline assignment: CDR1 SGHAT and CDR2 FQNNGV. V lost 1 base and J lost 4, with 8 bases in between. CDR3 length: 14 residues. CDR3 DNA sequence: TGTGCCAGCAGCTTAGGCTGGGACGGAAACACCATATATTTT. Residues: CASSLGWDGNTIYF.

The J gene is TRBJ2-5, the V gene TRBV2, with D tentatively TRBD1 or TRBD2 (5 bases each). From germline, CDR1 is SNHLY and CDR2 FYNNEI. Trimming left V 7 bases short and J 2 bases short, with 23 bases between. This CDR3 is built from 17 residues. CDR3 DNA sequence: TGTGCCAGCACGTCTTCCGCCAGGGACGGAATACAAGAGACCCAGTACTTC. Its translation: CASTSSARDGIQETQYF.

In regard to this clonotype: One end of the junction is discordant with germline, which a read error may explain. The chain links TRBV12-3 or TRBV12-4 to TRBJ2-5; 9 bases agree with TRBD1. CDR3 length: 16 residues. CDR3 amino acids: CDSSKHGTGLWETQYF. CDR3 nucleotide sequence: TGTGACAGCAGTAAACACGGGACAGGGCTTTGGGAGACCCAGTACTTC.

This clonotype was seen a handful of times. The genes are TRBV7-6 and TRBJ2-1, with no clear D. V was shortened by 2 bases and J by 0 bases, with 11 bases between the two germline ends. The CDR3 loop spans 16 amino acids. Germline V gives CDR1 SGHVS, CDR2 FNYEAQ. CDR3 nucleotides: TGTGCCAGCAGCTTATCACTTCAGAGCTCCTACAATGAGCAGTTCTTC. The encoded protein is CASSLSLQSSYNEQFF.

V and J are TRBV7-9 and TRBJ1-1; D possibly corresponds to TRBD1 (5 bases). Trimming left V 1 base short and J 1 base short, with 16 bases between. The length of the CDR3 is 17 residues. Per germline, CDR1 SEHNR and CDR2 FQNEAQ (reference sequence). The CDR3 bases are TGTGCCAGCAGCTTAGGCCCCTGGGGCGATACGAACACTGAAGCTTTCTTT. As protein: CASSLGPWGDTNTEAFF.

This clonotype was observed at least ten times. CDR3 in amino acids: CASSELAALGELFF. The CDR3 bases are TGTGCCAGCAGCGAACTAGCGGCGCTGGGGGAGCTGTTTTTT. V and J are TRBV6-1 and TRBJ2-2; TRBD2 agrees at 8 bases. This CDR3 region has 14 residues. Per germline, CDR1 MNHNS and CDR2 SASEGT. V lost 6 bases, J lost 8 bases, and 8 bases stayed unmatched.

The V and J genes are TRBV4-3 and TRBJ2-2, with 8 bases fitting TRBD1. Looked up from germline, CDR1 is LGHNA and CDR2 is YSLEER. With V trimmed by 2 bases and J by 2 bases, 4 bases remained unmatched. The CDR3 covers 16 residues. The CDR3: CASSQRGQANTGELFF. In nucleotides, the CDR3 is TGCGCCAGCAGCCAAAGGGGACAGGCTAACACCGGGGAGCTGTTTTTT.

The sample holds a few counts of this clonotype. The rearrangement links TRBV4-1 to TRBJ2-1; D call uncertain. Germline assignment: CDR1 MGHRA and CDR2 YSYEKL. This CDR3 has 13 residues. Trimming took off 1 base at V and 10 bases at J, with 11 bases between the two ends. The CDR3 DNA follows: TGCGCCAGCAGCCAAGTCTCCGTCTTCGAGCAGTTCTTC. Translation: CASSQVSVFEQFF.

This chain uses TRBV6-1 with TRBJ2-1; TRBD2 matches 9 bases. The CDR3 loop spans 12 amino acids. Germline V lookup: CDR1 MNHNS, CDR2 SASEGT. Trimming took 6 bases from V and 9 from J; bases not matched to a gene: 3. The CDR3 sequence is CASRRAGGEQFF. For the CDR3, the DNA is TGTGCCAGCAGAAGAGCGGGGGGTGAGCAGTTCTTC.

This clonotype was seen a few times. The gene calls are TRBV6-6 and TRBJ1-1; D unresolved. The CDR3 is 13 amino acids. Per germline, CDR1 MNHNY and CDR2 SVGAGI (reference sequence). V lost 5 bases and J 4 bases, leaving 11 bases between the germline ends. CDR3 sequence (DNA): TGTGCCAGCAGTACGCAGGCGTTCACTGAAGCTTTCTTT. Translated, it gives CASSTQAFTEAFF.

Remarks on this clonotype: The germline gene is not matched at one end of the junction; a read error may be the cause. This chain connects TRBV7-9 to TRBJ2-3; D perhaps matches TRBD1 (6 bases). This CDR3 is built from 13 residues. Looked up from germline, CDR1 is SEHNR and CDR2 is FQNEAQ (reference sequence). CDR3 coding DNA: TGTGCCACCTCAGGGGAAGCGACAGATAAGCAGTATTTT. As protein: CATSGEATDKQYF.

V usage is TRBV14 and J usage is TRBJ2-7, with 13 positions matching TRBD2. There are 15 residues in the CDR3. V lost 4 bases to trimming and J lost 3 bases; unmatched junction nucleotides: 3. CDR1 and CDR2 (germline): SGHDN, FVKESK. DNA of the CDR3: TGTGCCAGCAGCCCGACTAGCGGGGGGATCTACGAGCAGTACTTC. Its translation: CASSPTSGGIYEQYF.

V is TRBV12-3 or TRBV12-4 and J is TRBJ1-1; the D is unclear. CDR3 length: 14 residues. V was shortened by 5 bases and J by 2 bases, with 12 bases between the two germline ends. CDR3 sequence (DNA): TGTGCCAGCAGTACTACAGATACTAACACTGAAGCTTTCTTT. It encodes CASSTTDTNTEAFF.